The 18 T cell receptor beta chains below were found in one sample sequenced in a study of shared clonotypes between healthy human individuals. Using immunoSEQ multiplex PCR, the repertoire was profiled, and TCRdb retains in-frame clones only, with some absent. Among over a million clones listed, around 78% were seen once. Sequenced input: memory CD4+ T cells from PBMCs. Subset here: CD45RA-negative fraction. The source is a man between 18 and 35 years old in good health. Some clones in this sample may be carry-over from other donors' samples.

This clone was counted a few times. The chain combines TRBV7-2 with TRBJ2-1, with unresolved D. V lost 7 bases and J lost 4, with 11 bases in between. CDR3 length: 13 amino acids. Germline V gene sequence: CDR1 SGHTA, CDR2 FQGNSA. CDR3 bases: TGTGCCAGCACCCCTGGGGTTTACAATGAGCAGTTCTTC. Protein product: CASTPGVYNEQFF.

The J gene is TRBJ2-7, the V gene TRBV7-2; D possibly matches TRBD1 or TRBD2 (5 bases each). The germline CDR1 and CDR2 sequences are SGHTA and FQGNSA. This CDR3 is built from 14 residues. The V end lost 1 base, the J end lost 0 bases, and 7 bases lay between the germline ends. CDR3 region: CASSLDGASYEQYF. The DNA for the CDR3 is TGTGCCAGCAGCTTAGACGGGGCCTCCTACGAGCAGTACTTC. Variable domain in full (rest from reference TRBV7-2 and TRBJ2-7): GAGVSQSPSNKVTEKGKDVELRCDPISGHTALYWYRQSLGQGLEFLIYFQGNSAPDKSGLPSDRFSAERTGGSVSTLTIQRTQQEDSAVYLCASSLDGASYEQYFGPGTRLTVT.

This clone was found once. The chain has TRBV15 and TRBJ2-3; D uncertain. Germline V gene data show CDR1 as LNHNV and CDR2 as YYDKDF (reference sequence). Trimming left V 6 bases short and J 0 bases short, with 10 bases between. The CDR3 sequence is 14 residues long. The CDR3 DNA reads as TGTGCCACCAGTCCAGCGTTCAGCACAGATACGCAGTATTTT. Translated, it gives CATSPAFSTDTQYF. Drawing the rest from reference TRBV15 and TRBJ2-3, the complete variable domain is DAMVIQNPRYQVTQFGKPVTLSCSQTLNHNVMYWYQQKSSQAPKLLFHYYDKDFNNEADTPDNFQSRRPNTSFCFLDIRSPGLGDTAMYLCATSPAFSTDTQYFGPGTRLTVL.

This clone was counted a few times. The chain combines TRBV29-1 with TRBJ2-7; TRBD1 is a possible D gene (5 bases). The V and J ends lost 7 bases and 4 bases respectively, with 14 bases between them. Looked up from germline, CDR1 is SQVTM and CDR2 is ANQGSEA. There are 12 residues in the CDR3. The CDR3 DNA follows: TGCAGCGCCGCTGACAGACAATACGAGCAGTACTTC. Residues: CSAADRQYEQYF.

This rearrangement joins TRBV7-9 to TRBJ1-1; a weak D match, TRBD1 (6 bases). V lost 1 base, J lost 4 bases, and 16 bases lay in between. The CDR3 has 16 residues. Germline values: CDR1 SEHNR, CDR2 FQNEAQ (reference sequence). The CDR3 DNA is TGTGCCAGCAGCTTAGGGGACATGGGGCAGGGCACTGAAGCTTTCTTT. It translates to CASSLGDMGQGTEAFF. Together with reference TRBV7-9 and TRBJ1-1, the CDR3 gives the full variable domain: DTGVSQNPRHKITKRGQNVTFRCDPISEHNRLYWYRQTLGQGPEFLTYFQNEAQLEKSRLLSDRFSAERPKGSFSTLEIQRTEQGDSAMYLCASSLGDMGQGTEAFFGQGTRLTVV.

V and J are TRBV7-9 and TRBJ1-1; D might be TRBD1 (6 bases). Between the trimmed V and J ends, which lost 6 bases and 1 base, there was a span of 12 bases. This CDR3 has 14 residues. Germline values: CDR1 SEHNR, CDR2 FQNEAQ (reference sequence). The CDR3 reads CASSPTGQNTEAFF. In DNA form, the CDR3 reads TGTGCCAGCAGTCCTACGGGACAGAACACTGAAGCTTTCTTT. The whole variable domain, remainder taken from reference TRBV7-9 and TRBJ1-1, is DTGVSQNPRHKITKRGQNVTFRCDPISEHNRLYWYRQTLGQGPEFLTYFQNEAQLEKSRLLSDRFSAERPKGSFSTLEIQRTEQGDSAMYLCASSPTGQNTEAFFGQGTRLTVV.

V and J are TRBV4-1 and TRBJ2-7, with 7 bases lining up with TRBD1. The CDR3 runs to 16 residues. Germline CDR1 reads MGHRA; CDR2 reads YSYEKL. V was clipped by 3 bases and J by 1 base; unmatched bases: 9. The CDR3 DNA follows: TGCGCCAGCAGCCAGGGAACAGGGGCCTTTTCCTACGAGCAGTACTTC. It translates to CASSQGTGAFSYEQYF.

This chain links TRBV27 with TRBJ2-7; 7 bases map to TRBD1. Germline V gives CDR1 MNHEY, CDR2 SMNVEV (reference sequence). The trim removed 3 bases at V and 2 bases at J, leaving 10 bases unmatched. This CDR3 spans 16 amino acids. This chain's CDR3 is CASSFQRGQGAYEQYF. The CDR3 region has the DNA TGTGCCAGCAGTTTCCAACGGGGCCAGGGGGCCTACGAGCAGTACTTC.

This sequence joins TRBV5-1 and TRBJ2-7; 10 positions agree with TRBD1. The germline gives CDR1 SGHRS, CDR2 YFSETQ. The CDR3 contains 14 residues. Trimming at V came to 6 bases and at J to 5 bases, leaving 8 bases not matched to a gene. The CDR3 here is CASKRTGGRNEQYF. CDR3 in DNA: TGCGCCAGCAAAAGGACAGGGGGAAGGAACGAGCAGTACTTC.

The rearrangement links TRBV28 to TRBJ1-2, with 7 positions matching TRBD1. The germline V gene encodes CDR1 MDHEN and CDR2 SYDVKM. Trimming removed 6 bases from V and 2 bases from J; junction bases left unmatched: 9. The CDR3 runs to 15 residues. This CDR3 is CASRLPLTGNYGYTF. The CDR3 DNA is TGTGCCAGCAGGCTTCCCCTGACAGGGAACTATGGCTACACCTTC.

On this clone itself: Within the sample, other DNA sequences also encode this same CDR3. The V gene is TRBV7-9, the J gene TRBJ2-1; D is possibly TRBD2 (5 bases). Germline loops: CDR1 SEHNR, CDR2 FQNEAQ (reference sequence). CDR3 length equals 13 residues. Trimming removed 1 base at V and 7 bases at J, with 8 bases between. The CDR3 DNA reads as TGTGCCAGCAGCTTAGAATCGGGGAATGAGCAGTTCTTC. It specifies CASSLESGNEQFF.

The rearrangement uses TRBV4-1 and TRBJ2-7; 11 bases map to TRBD2. The CDR3 spans 18 residues. Germline V gene sequence: CDR1 MGHRA, CDR2 YSYEKL. Trimming at V came to 1 base and at J to 3 bases, leaving 11 bases not matched to a gene. The CDR3 is CASSQGETSGTLIYEQYF. The DNA of the CDR3 is TGCGCCAGCAGCCAAGGGGAGACTAGCGGGACCCTGATCTACGAGCAGTACTTC.

Of note for this clone: Just one base apart from a much larger clone, this may be a read error. This chain joins TRBV5-6 and TRBJ2-5, with D unclear. Trimming took off 0 bases at V and 4 bases at J, with 1 base between the two ends. The CDR3 has 11 amino acids. CDR1 and CDR2 (germline): SGHDT, YYEEEE. The CDR3 DNA is TGTGCCAGCAGCTTGGTAGAGACCCAGTACTTC. It is translated as CASSLVETQYF.

The chain employs TRBV9 and TRBJ2-1; D uncertain. CDR1 SGDLS and CDR2 YYNGEE come from the germline V gene. The V end lost 4 bases, the J end lost 1 base, and 12 bases lay between the germline ends. The CDR3 runs 15 residues. The CDR3 here is CASSPSGQSYNEQFF. In DNA, the CDR3 is TGTGCCAGCAGCCCGAGTGGCCAGTCCTACAATGAGCAGTTCTTC.

The chain uses TRBV5-1 and TRBJ2-2; D gene uncertain. The germline V and J ends were trimmed by 3 bases and 1 base, with 7 bases remaining between them. Germline CDR1 is SGHRS and CDR2 is YFSETQ. The CDR3 runs to 14 residues. CDR3 coding DNA: TGCGCCAGCAGCTCGATTGGGAACACCGGGGAGCTGTTTTTT. This encodes CASSSIGNTGELFF.

This chain connects TRBV4-2 to TRBJ2-1; TRBD1 matches 10 bases. With 0 bases clipped from V and 9 bases from J, the junction kept 2 bases outside the gene matches. The CDR3 is 14 amino acids. CDR1 is LGHNA, CDR2 YNFKEQ, per germline. The CDR3 nucleotides are TGTGCCAGCAGCCAAGATGACAGGGGGCTTGAGCAGTTCTTC. Encoded protein: CASSQDDRGLEQFF.

CDR3 amino acids: CASSRVRDSVYEQYF. CDR3 DNA: TGTGCCAGCTCACGGGTCCGGGACAGCGTCTACGAGCAGTACTTC. The chain carries TRBV18 and TRBJ2-7; 7 nucleotides line up with TRBD1. V lost 4 bases and J lost 3; bases outside the gene matches: 9. The CDR3 is made up of 15 amino acids. In germline, CDR1 is KGHSH, CDR2 LQKENI.

The chain recombines TRBV6-1 with TRBJ1-2, with 7 bases identical to TRBD1. Trimming removed 9 bases from V and 7 bases from J; junction bases left unmatched: 8. The CDR3 is 12 amino acids. Germline V gives CDR1 MNHNS, CDR2 SASEGT. CDR3 region: CASRQGLVGYTF. The DNA for the CDR3 is TGTGCCAGTCGACAGGGACTTGTTGGCTACACCTTC.